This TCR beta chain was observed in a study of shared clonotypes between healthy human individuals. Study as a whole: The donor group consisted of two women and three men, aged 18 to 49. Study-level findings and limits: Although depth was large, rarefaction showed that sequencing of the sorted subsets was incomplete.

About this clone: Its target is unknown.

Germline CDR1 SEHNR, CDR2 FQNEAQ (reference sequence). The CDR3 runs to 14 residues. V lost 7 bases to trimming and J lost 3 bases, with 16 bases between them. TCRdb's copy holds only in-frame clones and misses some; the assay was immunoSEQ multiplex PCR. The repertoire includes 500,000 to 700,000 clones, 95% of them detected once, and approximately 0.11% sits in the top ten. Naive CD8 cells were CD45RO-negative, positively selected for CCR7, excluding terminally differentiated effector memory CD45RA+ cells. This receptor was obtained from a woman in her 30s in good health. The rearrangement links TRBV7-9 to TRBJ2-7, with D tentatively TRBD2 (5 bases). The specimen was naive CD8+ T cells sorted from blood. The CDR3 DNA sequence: TGTGCCAGCACCCCCGGGAACGTGAACTACGAGCAGTACTTC. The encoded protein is CASTPGNVNYEQYF.